This T cell receptor beta chain was sequenced for a study of cytomegalovirus exposure and HLA in healthy donors. General study results and limits: TCR beta V- and J-gene trimming was later associated with a missense DCLRE1C variant. From TCR beta sequences, most subjects' HLA-A and HLA-B alleles were reportedly predicted accurately. The CMV antigen specificity of a few CMV-associated chains was confirmed through in vitro analysis.

Regarding this clone: Its antigen is not identified.

Primers: 60 Vbeta forward and 13 Jbeta reverse. Assay used: immunoSEQ multiplex PCR; TCRdb lists only in-frame clones, some missing. Found here are about 94,000 clones, around three quarters of them singletons; the top ten hold over 1.1%. CDR3 size: 15 residues. Germline V gene data show CDR1 as MNHEY and CDR2 as SVGAGI. Trimming left V 2 bases short and J 3 bases short, with 13 bases between. This clonotype was obtained from a male donor in good health and CMV-seronegative. The specimen was PBMCs. The chain employs TRBV6-5 and TRBJ1-1; D perhaps matches TRBD1 (6 bases). In DNA form, the CDR3 reads TGTGCCAGCAGTTACAGGAGGGGGGGCCACACTGAAGCTTTCTTT. Its translation: CASSYRRGGHTEAFF.